The next 31 T cell receptor beta chains were all read from a single sample in a study of Graves' ophthalmopathy and Graves' hyperthyroidism. Amplified material comprised TCR beta CDR3 regions derived from RNA transcripts. HTBI primers were used in a first-round RT-PCR, which preceded a second-round multiplex PCR. MiXCR, applied by TCRdb to the multiplex PCR reads, yields one record per CDR3 protein. Counted here are around 1.1 million distinct CDR3 sequences, roughly 35% occurring once; the ten biggest clones make up approximately 12%. Sequenced input: peripheral blood or thyroid tissue (not recorded which). The receptors come from an adult man with Graves' hyperthyroidism.

This clonotype was seen many times. The chain has TRBV24-1 and TRBJ1-5; no clear D. CDR1 KGHDR and CDR2 SFDVKD come from the germline V gene. V was clipped by 4 bases and J by 4 bases, with 4 bases between them. This CDR3 is built from 12 residues. This CDR3 is CATSDINQPQHF. In DNA form, the CDR3 reads TGTGCCACCAGTGACATTAATCAGCCCCAGCATTTT.

In this sample, this clonotype turned up many times. V is TRBV10-3 and J is TRBJ1-1; D not certain. The CDR3 spans 15 residues. The V gene's germline CDR1 is ENHRY and CDR2 SYGVKD. The germline V and J ends were trimmed by 0 bases and 3 bases, with 11 bases remaining between them. The CDR3 spells CAISESLYKDTEAFF. CDR3 DNA: TGTGCCATCAGTGAGTCGCTCTATAAGGACACTGAAGCTTTCTTT.

In its sample, this clonotype was seen a few times. This sequence joins TRBV5-1 and TRBJ1-6; no clear D gene. CDR1 is SGHRS, CDR2 YFSETQ, per germline. Trimming removed 5 bases from V and 6 bases from J, with 15 bases in between. The CDR3 has 15 amino acids. The CDR3 region has the DNA TGCGCCAGCAGGGAGGGTTTGGTCCCTAATTCACCCCTCCACTTT. This codes for CASREGLVPNSPLHF.

This clonotype was counted only a few times. The chain carries TRBV10-3 and TRBJ2-7; 8 bases line up with TRBD1. V dropped 10 bases and J dropped 3; count of bases not matched to a gene: 14. The CDR3 has 15 residues. CDR1 ENHRY and CDR2 SYGVKD come from the germline V gene. The CDR3 sequence is CASRAGQGGHYEQYF. DNA of the CDR3: TGTGCCAGTAGAGCAGGACAGGGAGGCCACTACGAGCAGTACTTC.

This clonotype was counted between two and nine times. The chain's CDR3 is CSASSEENTGELFF. CDR3 nucleotide sequence: TGCAGTGCCAGCAGCGAGGAGAACACCGGGGAGCTGTTTTTT. The chain combines TRBV20-1 with TRBJ2-2; D gene uncertain. There are 14 residues in the CDR3. Trimming left V 6 bases short and J 1 base short, with 12 bases between. Germline V gene sequence: CDR1 DFQATT, CDR2 SNEGSKA (reference sequence).

The chain links TRBV25-1 to TRBJ2-7; D perhaps matches TRBD1 (6 bases). The V gene lost 6 bases and the J gene lost 0 bases, with 18 bases spanning the gap. The CDR3 extends over 16 amino acids. CDR1 and CDR2 (germline): MGHDK, SYGVNS. CDR3 bases: TGTGCCAGCAGCCCAGTCGGACAGTCATACTCCTACGAGCAGTACTTC. Encoded protein: CASSPVGQSYSYEQYF.

There are many counts of this clonotype. This chain links TRBV15 with TRBJ1-2; a possible D gene is TRBD1 (5 bases). The germline V gene encodes CDR1 LNHNV and CDR2 YYDKDF (reference sequence). The V and J ends lost 3 bases and 8 bases respectively, with 19 bases between them. This CDR3 has 15 residues. In DNA form, the CDR3 reads TGTGCCACCAGCAGCGACTATGCTCACAGGAAAGGCTACACCTTC. Its protein is CATSSDYAHRKGYTF.

This clonotype was recorded once. The V gene is TRBV10-2, the J gene TRBJ1-2; perhaps TRBD1 as D (5 bases). The germline V gene has CDR1 WSHSY and CDR2 SAAADI. Between the trimmed V and J ends, which lost 3 bases and 6 bases, there was a span of 14 bases. This CDR3 region has 14 residues. The DNA of the CDR3 is TGCGCCAGCAGTGAAGAGGGACTCGTGGATGGCTACACCTTC. Translated: CASSEEGLVDGYTF.

This clonotype was counted many times. V usage is TRBV6-6 and J usage is TRBJ2-7; D tentatively reads TRBD1 or TRBD2 (6 bases each). CDR3 size: 13 residues. CDR1 is MNHNY, CDR2 SVGAGI, per germline (reference sequence). The V end lost 2 bases, the J end lost 4 bases, and 9 bases lay between the germline ends. CDR3 loop: CASSYGGRYEQYF. CDR3 nucleotides: TGTGCCAGCAGTTACGGGGGGCGATACGAGCAGTACTTC.

This clonotype was recorded once. The gene calls are TRBV5-5 and TRBJ2-5, with TRBD2 as a possible D gene (5 bases). V was cut by 1 base and J by 2 bases, with 18 bases left in between. The CDR3 spans 17 residues. CDR1 and CDR2 (germline): SGHKS, YYEKEE (reference sequence). This CDR3 is CASSLSRLLDPQETQYF. The CDR3, as DNA: TGTGCCAGCAGCTTGTCCCGACTACTAGATCCTCAAGAGACCCAGTACTTC.

This clonotype showed up many times. One end of the junction does not line up with germline, which may come from a read error. J is TRBJ1-6 and V is TRBV11-2; D is perhaps TRBD1 (6 bases). Germline V gives CDR1 SGHAT, CDR2 FQNNGV. The CDR3 is made up of 15 amino acids. The CDR3 reads CAISRGAPYNSPLHF. The CDR3 DNA reads TGTGCCATCAGCAGGGGTGCCCCTTATAATTCACCCCTCCACTTT. Variable domain in full (rest from reference TRBV11-2 and TRBJ1-6): EAGVAQSPRYKIIEKRQSVAFWCNPISGHATLYWYQQILGQGPKLLIQFQNNGVVDDSQLPKDRFSAERLKGVDSTLKIQPAKLEDSAVYLCAISRGAPYNSPLHFGNGTRLTVT.

Of note for this clonotype: A read error may be the cause here, since a much bigger clone is one base away. The V call is TRBV7-2, the J call TRBJ1-5; D not certain. Germline CDR1 is SGHTA and CDR2 is FQGNSA. Trimming left V 4 bases short and J 8 bases short, with 15 bases between. The CDR3 is 14 residues long. CDR3 nucleotide sequence: TGTGCCAGCAGCTCGCAGACCAATACGGAGCCCCAGCATTTT. It codes for CASSSQTNTEPQHF.

The gene calls are TRBV9 and TRBJ2-5; D is possibly TRBD2 (6 bases). This CDR3 comprises 14 residues. The germline gives CDR1 SGDLS, CDR2 YYNGEE. Trimming removed 3 bases from V and 3 bases from J, with 12 bases in between. The CDR3 spells CASSGTGGEETQYF. The CDR3 DNA sequence: TGTGCCAGCAGCGGTACAGGCGGGGAAGAGACCCAGTACTTC.

V and J are TRBV14 and TRBJ1-1, with D perhaps TRBD1 (6 bases). Trimming pared 5 bases from V and 10 bases from J, leaving 17 bases between. Germline lookup yields CDR1 SGHDN and CDR2 FVKESK. The CDR3 consists of 13 residues. For the CDR3, the DNA is TGTGCCAGCAGCTCCGGGGACATGGGTGGAGCTTTCTTT. Amino acid sequence: CASSSGDMGGAFF.

The CDR3 here is CSVGPEQTNYGYTF. The CDR3, as DNA: TGCAGCGTGGGCCCGGAGCAAACTAACTATGGCTACACCTTC. The rearrangement links TRBV29-1 to TRBJ1-2, with D hard to call. This CDR3 region has 14 residues. Germline V gene lookup returns CDR1 SQVTM and CDR2 ANQGSEA. Trimming stripped 6 bases from V and 0 bases from J, with 14 bases between.

This clonotype was seen more than once but under ten times. The V call is TRBV4-1, the J call TRBJ2-7; D call uncertain. The CDR3 sequence is 14 residues long. Germline V CDR1 and CDR2: MGHRA, YSYEKL. V lost 0 bases and J lost 2, with 8 bases in between. The CDR3 DNA reads TGCGCCAGCAGCCAAGAGGTCGGGCCCTACGAGCAGTACTTC. Its protein is CASSQEVGPYEQYF.

CDR3 sequence: CASSLGTGLRDSPLHF. The CDR3 DNA reads TGTGCCAGCAGCCTCGGGACAGGGCTGAGGGATTCACCCCTCCACTTT. The rearrangement uses TRBV7-2 and TRBJ1-6, with TRBD1 matching 9 bases. Germline loops: CDR1 SGHTA, CDR2 FQGNSA. The CDR3 consists of 16 residues. Trimming cost V 5 bases and J 8 bases; bases outside gene matches: 10.

This clonotype was detected ten times or more. The rearrangement links TRBV7-9 to TRBJ1-6; 8 nucleotides align to TRBD1. J was trimmed by 8 bases and V by 3 bases; bases with no gene match: 3. CDR1 and CDR2 from the germline V gene are SEHNR and FQNEAQ (reference sequence). There are 14 residues in the CDR3. CDR3 region: CASSFGQGYSPLHF. Here the CDR3 DNA reads TGTGCCAGCAGCTTCGGACAGGGTTATTCACCCCTCCACTTT.

The chain links TRBV4-3 to TRBJ2-7, with 7 bases aligning to TRBD1. This CDR3 comprises 15 residues. J was trimmed by 1 base and V by 2 bases; bases with no gene match: 5. Germline V gene sequence: CDR1 LGHNA, CDR2 YSLEER. The CDR3 DNA reads TGCGCCAGCAGCCAACAACAGGGGTGGTCCTACGAGCAGTACTTC. Protein: CASSQQQGWSYEQYF.

This clonotype was detected ten times or more. The chain recombines TRBV11-3 with TRBJ1-1; no clear D. Germline V lookup: CDR1 SGHNT, CDR2 YENEEA. The CDR3 totals 15 residues. Deletions cut 4 bases from V and 7 bases from J, with 19 bases between. This CDR3 reads CASSSYPMGSLEAFF. The CDR3 region has the DNA TGTGCCAGCAGCTCTTACCCGATGGGGTCTCTTGAAGCTTTCTTT.

Ten or more counts support this clonotype. The chain uses TRBV29-1 and TRBJ1-3, with TRBD1 matching 10 bases. This CDR3 has 15 amino acids. Germline values: CDR1 SQVTM, CDR2 ANQGSEA. V lost 5 bases and J lost 0; bases outside the gene matches: 4. CDR3 amino acids: CSVWGTGDSGNTIYF. The CDR3 DNA sequence: TGCAGCGTTTGGGGGACAGGGGACTCTGGAAACACCATATATTTT.

This clonotype was seen ten or more times. The genes are TRBV10-3 and TRBJ1-4; the D is unclear. The CDR3 runs to 15 residues. The V gene lost 3 bases and the J gene lost 3 bases, with 11 bases spanning the gap. Looked up from germline, CDR1 is ENHRY and CDR2 is SYGVKD. CDR3 coding DNA: TGTGCCATCAGTGAAAAGAACTCAGCTAATGAAAAACTGTTTTTT. Translated, it gives CAISEKNSANEKLFF.

This clonotype turned up a few times. This chain links TRBV12-3 or TRBV12-4 with TRBJ1-4; D gene ambiguous. V was shortened by 4 bases and J by 6 bases, with 12 bases between the two germline ends. This CDR3 contains 14 residues. In nucleotides, the CDR3 is TGTGCCAGCAGTTACGGTAGAAGTTATGAAAAACTGTTTTTT. Its translation: CASSYGRSYEKLFF.

The V gene is TRBV11-2, the J gene TRBJ2-7; TRBD1 matches at 11 bases. The CDR3 is made up of 16 amino acids. Germline V gene sequence: CDR1 SGHAT, CDR2 FQNNGV. Losses at the gene ends were 4 bases for V and 4 bases for J; bases not matched to a gene: 9. The CDR3: CASSSTGTGGGYEQYF. Written as DNA, the CDR3 is TGTGCCAGCAGCTCCACCGGGACAGGGGGGGGGTACGAGCAGTACTTC.

Comments on this clonotype: The conserved final phenylalanine or tryptophan is absent from the CDR3, which likely points to a read error. The limits of the CDR3 on the DNA are not certain, so only TCRdb's listed CDR3 is given. This sequence joins TRBV15 and TRBJ2-6; TRBD1 was called by the table and not checked on the DNA. Looked up from germline, CDR1 is LNHNV and CDR2 is YYDKDF (reference sequence). The CDR3 is 10 residues long, ends included. CDR3 sequence: CATSRHRGDA.

This clonotype was picked up many times. The chain has TRBV6-5 and TRBJ2-5, with D tentatively TRBD2 (6 bases). The CDR3 spans 13 residues. Per germline, CDR1 MNHEY and CDR2 SVGAGI. Trimming removed 7 bases from V and 3 bases from J, with 12 bases in between. CDR3: CASTPPGEETQYF. Written as DNA, the CDR3 is TGTGCCAGCACCCCCCCGGGAGAAGAGACCCAGTACTTC.

This clonotype was counted a few times. This chain links TRBV4-3 with TRBJ1-3; D is unresolved. The CDR3 runs to 17 residues. Germline V gene sequence: CDR1 LGHNA, CDR2 YSLEER. V lost 0 bases and J lost 0, with 12 bases in between. The CDR3 DNA follows: TGCGCCAGCAGCCAAGATGGCACCGTCTACTCTGGAAACACCATATATTTT. Its protein product is CASSQDGTVYSGNTIYF.

On this clonotype: A single base separates this from a much larger clone, so it may be a read error. The chain is built from TRBV7-2 and TRBJ1-2; possible D gene TRBD1, 6 bases. In germline, CDR1 is SGHTA, CDR2 FQGNSA. CDR3 size: 14 residues. Here the CDR3 reads CGSSLEVRGVGYTF. The DNA of the CDR3 is TGTGGCAGCAGCTTAGAGGTCAGGGGAGTTGGCTACACCTTC.

This chain uses TRBV28 with TRBJ1-5; D unresolved. Germline-derived CDR1 and CDR2 are MDHEN and SYDVKM. The V gene lost 5 bases and the J gene lost 9 bases, with 8 bases spanning the gap. The CDR3 is 11 amino acids. The CDR3 sequence: CASSPGPPQHF. For the CDR3, the DNA is TGTGCCAGCAGTCCTGGACCGCCCCAGCATTTT.

Written as DNA, the CDR3 is TGCGCCAGCAGCCAAGTTTCCGGGACAGGGAAGGCTGAAGCTTTCTTT. Its translation is CASSQVSGTGKAEAFF. J is TRBJ1-1 and V is TRBV4-3; 9 bases align to TRBD1. The CDR3 runs to 16 residues. V shed 1 base and J 6 bases; nucleotides not matched to a gene: 9. In germline, CDR1 is LGHNA, CDR2 YSLEER.

The rearrangement joins TRBV6-5 to TRBJ1-2; perhaps TRBD1 as D (5 bases). The germline CDR1 and CDR2 sequences are MNHEY and SVGAGI. Trimming took off 1 base at V and 1 base at J, with 13 bases between the two ends. CDR3 length equals 16 residues. The CDR3 sequence: CASSYFRQRNNYGYTF. CDR3 bases: TGTGCCAGCAGTTACTTTCGACAGAGGAATAACTATGGCTACACCTTC.